This T cell receptor beta chain was captured in a study of blood T cell repertoires in COVID-19. Study in general: PBMCs, B-cell-depleted T cells, or T cells were the source of the cDNA or gDNA that made up the material.

Per the study methods: Estimates of nucleated cell counts were drawn from the amplification of reference gene primers. Only in-frame clones appear in the TCRdb table, and some are missing; sequencing was by immunoSEQ multiplex PCR. V and J calls and clone size are given by that table; D and trimming were obtained from the DNA. The sample holds 210,000 or so clones; over 75% are singletons and the top ten take about 6.6%. This clonotype was sampled from a woman aged 40 to 50 who had recovered from COVID-19. Sequencing was carried out using peripheral blood.

This chain's CDR3 is CASSSYSVADTQYF. CDR3 DNA sequence: TGTGCCAGCAGCTCGTACAGTGTGGCGGATACGCAGTATTTT. The chain couples TRBV7-3 to TRBJ2-3; D remains ambiguous. Germline V lookup: CDR1 SGHTA, CDR2 FQGTGA. The CDR3 has 14 residues. The V gene lost 4 bases and the J gene lost 6 bases, with 14 bases spanning the gap.